These 11 T cell receptor beta chains were sequenced from one sample in a study of T cell responses to AZD1222 COVID-19 vaccine. Profiled with immunoSEQ multiplex PCR; TCRdb holds only in-frame clones, not every one. This repertoire shows about 140,000 clones, 89% found once; its top ten account for roughly 4.7%. The source material was peripheral blood, sampled on day 0 of AZD1222 vaccination. The source of these receptors is an adult in good health.

The chain has TRBV5-1 and TRBJ1-2; 8 bases fit TRBD1. There are 13 residues in the CDR3. Losses at the gene ends were 8 bases for V and 5 bases for J; bases not matched to a gene: 8. Germline V gene data show CDR1 as SGHRS and CDR2 as YFSETQ. The CDR3 DNA sequence: TGCGCCAGTGGGACAGGCGGCCCTTATGGCTACACCTTC. It is translated as CASGTGGPYGYTF.

The chain carries TRBV20-1 and TRBJ2-5; D is uncertain. Trimming cost V 1 base and J 5 bases, with 5 bases left between them. Germline-derived CDR1 and CDR2 are DFQATT and SNEGSKA (reference sequence). The CDR3 spans 11 residues. The CDR3 loop reads CSARGWETQYF. Written as DNA, the CDR3 is TGCAGTGCTAGAGGATGGGAGACCCAGTACTTC.

The chain employs TRBV4-1 and TRBJ2-3, with 8 bases fitting TRBD2. Unmatched junction bases numbered 5, after V lost 5 bases and J lost 4 bases. Germline V gene sequence: CDR1 MGHRA, CDR2 YSYEKL. The CDR3 consists of 14 residues. In DNA, the CDR3 is TGCGCCAGCAGCGCAAGCGGGAGCCCAGATACGCAGTATTTT. This gives the protein CASSASGSPDTQYF.

The chain joins TRBV14 to TRBJ2-2; unclear D gene. Germline-derived CDR1 and CDR2 are SGHDN and FVKESK. The CDR3 extends over 14 amino acids. Trimming took off 7 bases at V and 4 bases at J, with 13 bases between the two ends. CDR3 protein: CASNWQFGTGELFF. The CDR3 DNA follows: TGTGCCAGCAATTGGCAGTTCGGCACCGGGGAGCTGTTTTTT. The entire variable domain, with the rest obtained from reference TRBV14 and TRBJ2-2, is as follows: EAGVTQFPSHSVIEKGQTVTLRCDPISGHDNLYWYRRVMGKEIKFLLHFVKESKQDESGMPNNRFLAERTGGTYSTLKVQPAELEDSGVYFCASNWQFGTGELFFGEGSRLTVL.

V gene TRBV24-1 combines with J gene TRBJ2-1; TRBD1 matches at 8 bases. J lost 0 bases, V lost 1 base, and 13 bases had no gene match. The length of the CDR3 is 20 residues. Per germline, CDR1 KGHDR and CDR2 SFDVKD. The CDR3 loop is CATSDFPDRAIHCSYNEQFF. In nucleotides, the CDR3 is TGTGCCACCAGTGATTTCCCGGACAGGGCTATTCATTGCTCCTACAATGAGCAGTTCTTC.

V and J are TRBV23-1 and TRBJ2-7, with 7 bases matching TRBD1. TRBV23-1 is sorted into the ORF group, with uncertain function. This CDR3 region has 16 residues. Losses at the gene ends were 4 bases for V and 3 bases for J; bases not matched to a gene: 12. CDR3 DNA: TGCGCCAGCAGTCTCTCACCCCGACAGGGTGGCTACGAGCAGTACTTC. Amino acid sequence: CASSLSPRQGGYEQYF.

The rearrangement uses TRBV10-3 and TRBJ1-4, with D perhaps matching TRBD1 (6 bases). The CDR3 is 16 residues long. The V end was cut by 3 bases, the J end by 8 bases, with 19 bases between. Germline V gives CDR1 ENHRY, CDR2 SYGVKD. The CDR3 protein is CAISEKPGVFGEKLFF. The DNA of the CDR3 is TGTGCCATCAGTGAAAAGCCAGGGGTATTCGGGGAAAAACTGTTTTTT.

The chain joins TRBV27 to TRBJ2-7; 7 bases line up with TRBD2. This CDR3 region has 14 residues. After removal of 5 bases from V and 3 bases from J, the junction contained 7 bases not matched to a gene. Germline CDR1 MNHEY, CDR2 SMNVEV (reference sequence). In DNA, the CDR3 is TGTGCCAGCAGTAAAGCGGGACCCCTCTACGAGCAGTACTTC. It encodes CASSKAGPLYEQYF.

The genes are TRBV27 and TRBJ2-1; 8 bases line up with TRBD2. V lost 6 bases to trimming and J lost 7 bases; unmatched junction nucleotides: 8. The CDR3 is 14 residues long. Germline CDR1 is MNHEY and CDR2 is SMNVEV (reference sequence). The CDR3 nucleotides are TGTGCCAGCAGAATTACCGGGACTAGAAATGAGCAGTTCTTC. Amino acid sequence: CASRITGTRNEQFF.

This chain connects TRBV5-1 to TRBJ2-1, with D uncertain. The CDR3 is 15 residues long. Trimming stripped 0 bases from V and 0 bases from J, with 7 bases between. CDR1 and CDR2 (germline): SGHRS, YFSETQ. CDR3 nucleotide sequence: TGCGCCAGCAGCTTGGACCCTAGCTCCTACAATGAGCAGTTCTTC. Translated, it gives CASSLDPSSYNEQFF.

The chain recombines TRBV5-1 with TRBJ2-1; D is unclear. In germline, CDR1 is SGHRS, CDR2 YFSETQ. V gave up 7 bases and J gave up 0 bases, with 11 bases separating them. The CDR3 is made up of 14 amino acids. In DNA, the CDR3 is TGCGCCAGCCGAGACCAACCCTCCTACAATGAGCAGTTCTTC. Its translation: CASRDQPSYNEQFF. Together with reference TRBV5-1 and TRBJ2-1, the CDR3 gives the full variable domain: KAGVTQTPRYLIKTRGQQVTLSCSPISGHRSVSWYQQTPGQGLQFLFEYFSETQRNKGNFPGRFSGRQFSNSRSEMNVSTLELGDSALYLCASRDQPSYNEQFFGPGTRLTVL.